These 23 T cell receptor beta chains were all obtained from the same sample, sequenced in a study of OX40 agonist ivuxolimab in advanced cancers. Measured with immunoSEQ multiplex PCR; TCRdb has only the in-frame clones, and not every one. Of tens of thousands of clones in the sample, around 84% were seen once. Sequenced material: CD4+ or CD8+ T cells sorted from blood, taken in a trial of the OX40 agonist ivuxolimab. The origin of the receptors is an adult with an advanced solid tumor such as melanoma, head and neck, liver or kidney cancer.

For the CDR3, the DNA is TGTGCCAGCAGTAAACTAGGACAGGGTGGAACTGAAGCTTTCTTT. It is translated as CASSKLGQGGTEAFF. The chain links TRBV6-5 to TRBJ1-1; 8 positions agree with TRBD1. From germline, CDR1 is MNHEY and CDR2 SVGAGI. V lost 5 bases, J lost 5 bases, and 10 bases stayed unmatched. The CDR3 consists of 15 residues.

This chain connects TRBV18 to TRBJ1-6; no firm D call. Germline assignment: CDR1 KGHSH and CDR2 LQKENI. CDR3 size: 14 residues. V dropped 2 bases and J dropped 5 bases, with 7 bases sitting between them. The CDR3 sequence: CASSPLTDNSPLHF. DNA of the CDR3: TGTGCCAGCTCACCATTAACAGATAATTCACCCCTCCACTTT.

The chain uses TRBV7-9 and TRBJ2-5; no reliable D call. This CDR3 contains 15 residues. V lost 3 bases and J lost 5, with 16 bases in between. The germline V gene has CDR1 SEHNR and CDR2 FQNEAQ (reference sequence). The CDR3 loop reads CASSFPSFGDETQYF. In nucleotides, the CDR3 is TGTGCCAGCAGCTTTCCATCCTTTGGCGATGAGACCCAGTACTTC. Full variable domain (rest looked up from reference TRBV7-9 and TRBJ2-5): DTGVSQNPRHKITKRGQNVTFRCDPISEHNRLYWYRQTLGQGPEFLTYFQNEAQLEKSRLLSDRFSAERPKGSFSTLEIQRTEQGDSAMYLCASSFPSFGDETQYFGPGTRLLVL.

This clone was detected a few times. The gene calls are TRBV7-2 and TRBJ2-5; maybe TRBD2 (6 bases). Trimming pared 0 bases from V and 1 base from J, leaving 9 bases between. Germline assignment: CDR1 SGHTA and CDR2 FQGNSA. CDR3 length: 15 amino acids. The CDR3 loop reads CASSLAGRTQETQYF. The CDR3 nucleotides are TGTGCCAGCAGCTTAGCGGGGAGGACCCAAGAGACCCAGTACTTC.

The genes are TRBV7-2 and TRBJ2-2; possibly TRBD1 for D (6 bases). Germline V gene data show CDR1 as SGHTA and CDR2 as FQGNSA. Trimming cost V 8 bases and J 4 bases, with 14 bases left between them. The CDR3 runs to 14 residues. DNA for the CDR3: TGTGCCAGCCGGGAACAGGGTAGCACCGGGGAGCTGTTTTTT. It codes for CASREQGSTGELFF.

The chain is built from TRBV9 and TRBJ2-7, with TRBD2 identical over 13 bases. Germline V gene data show CDR1 as SGDLS and CDR2 as YYNGEE. The J segment lost 5 bases and the V segment lost 4 bases, leaving 6 bases of the junction unmatched. This CDR3 is 15 amino acids long. The DNA of the CDR3 is TGTGCCAGCAGCCCACGGACTAGCGGGAGTCACGAGCAGTACTTC. Amino acids: CASSPRTSGSHEQYF.

The chain uses TRBV5-1 and TRBJ2-2, with 7 bases matching TRBD2. Germline V gene sequence: CDR1 SGHRS, CDR2 YFSETQ. The CDR3 contains 15 residues. The V segment lost 4 bases and the J segment 3 bases; nucleotides outside the gene matches: 6. CDR3 loop: CASSVPGGYTGELFF. In DNA form, the CDR3 reads TGCGCCAGCAGCGTCCCGGGGGGTTACACCGGGGAGCTGTTTTTT.

The chain joins TRBV18 to TRBJ2-1, with TRBD1 as a possible D gene (6 bases). Per germline, CDR1 KGHSH and CDR2 LQKENI. The CDR3 covers 14 residues. V was clipped by 3 bases and J by 7 bases, with 13 bases between them. DNA for the CDR3: TGTGCCAGCTCACCCCAGGGGAATGTAAATGAGCAGTTCTTC. Translating gives CASSPQGNVNEQFF.

The chain combines TRBV7-9 with TRBJ2-5, with 9 bases identical to TRBD1. Per the germline V gene, CDR1 is SEHNR and CDR2 is FQNEAQ (reference sequence). V lost 4 bases, J lost 2 bases, and 5 bases stayed unmatched. The CDR3 is 15 amino acids. The CDR3 nucleotides are TGTGCCAGCAGCTCCAGGGACAGGGAGCAAGAGACCCAGTACTTC. Protein sequence: CASSSRDREQETQYF.

This clone was seen a handful of times. This rearrangement joins TRBV5-6 to TRBJ2-7, with D unresolved. The germline V and J ends were trimmed by 4 bases and 3 bases, with 5 bases remaining between them. The CDR3 extends over 11 amino acids. The germline CDR1 and CDR2 sequences are SGHDT and YYEEEE. Here the CDR3 DNA reads TGTGCCAGCAGCCTCAACTACGAGCAGTACTTC. Translated: CASSLNYEQYF.

The chain carries TRBV10-1 and TRBJ2-3; 7 bases map to TRBD2. Germline V lookup: CDR1 WNHNN, CDR2 SYGVQD (reference sequence). Trimming cost V 5 bases and J 1 base; bases outside gene matches: 3. This CDR3 region has 14 residues. CDR3 DNA sequence: TGCGCCAGCAGTAGGAGCGGGGGCACAGATACGCAGTATTTT. The encoded protein is CASSRSGGTDTQYF.

The V and J genes are TRBV30 and TRBJ1-2, with a tentative D call TRBD1 (5 bases). The ends were cut back, 8 bases at V and 8 bases at J, with 15 bases in the middle. Germline V CDR1 and CDR2: GTSNPN, SVGIG (reference sequence). The length of the CDR3 is 11 residues. CDR3 in DNA: TGTGCCGTCGAGGGGAGCGGAGGCTACACCTTC. Translated, it gives CAVEGSGGYTF.

The table lists this clone with a count of one. V is TRBV6-1 and J is TRBJ2-7, with TRBD1 matching over 7 bases. The CDR3 has 13 amino acids. V lost 6 bases, J lost 2 bases, and 4 bases stayed unmatched. Germline loops: CDR1 MNHNS, CDR2 SASEGT. The CDR3 region is CASSRQGPYEQYF. The CDR3 region has the DNA TGTGCCAGCAGCCGACAGGGACCCTACGAGCAGTACTTC.

V and J are TRBV9 and TRBJ2-5, with 11 nucleotides matching TRBD2. V shed 0 bases and J 1 base; nucleotides not matched to a gene: 5. There are 17 residues in the CDR3. Germline V lookup: CDR1 SGDLS, CDR2 YYNGEE. CDR3 nucleotides: TGTGCCAGCAGCGTAGGATTAGCGGGGGGGCCCCAAGAGACCCAGTACTTC. This gives the protein CASSVGLAGGPQETQYF.

The chain uses TRBV7-9 and TRBJ1-2, with no clear D. Trimming stripped 1 base from V and 5 bases from J, with 20 bases between. This CDR3 is built from 17 residues. Germline V lookup: CDR1 SEHNR, CDR2 FQNEAQ (reference sequence). CDR3 DNA: TGTGCCAGCAGCTTAGGAGGTAGATCTACCTCCTTGTATGGCTACACCTTC. Translated, it gives CASSLGGRSTSLYGYTF.

This clone appeared once. The chain carries TRBV11-2 and TRBJ1-1; 8 bases line up with TRBD1. The CDR3 sequence is 14 residues long. The V and J ends lost 3 bases and 7 bases, in that order; junction bases with no gene match: 7. Germline V CDR1 and CDR2: SGHAT, FQNNGV. The CDR3 loop reads CASSFQGAVGEAFF. The CDR3 nucleotides are TGTGCCAGCAGCTTTCAGGGGGCGGTTGGTGAAGCTTTCTTT.

V gene TRBV7-9 combines with J gene TRBJ2-5; no reliable D call. The germline gives CDR1 SEHNR, CDR2 FQNEAQ (reference sequence). V was clipped by 4 bases and J by 9 bases, with 18 bases between them. The CDR3 has 14 amino acids. CDR3 sequence: CASSSISPARAQYF. CDR3 coding DNA: TGTGCCAGCAGCTCTATATCTCCAGCTAGGGCCCAGTACTTC.

This sequence joins TRBV19 and TRBJ2-7; D call uncertain. The germline V and J ends were trimmed by 0 bases and 3 bases, with 6 bases remaining between them. The CDR3 is 13 amino acids. The germline V gene encodes CDR1 LNHDA and CDR2 SQIVND (reference sequence). CDR3 region: CASSIDRNYEQYF. CDR3 coding DNA: TGTGCCAGTAGTATAGACAGGAACTACGAGCAGTACTTC.

The V and J genes are TRBV18 and TRBJ2-7; TRBD2 matches at 7 bases. The CDR3 contains 17 residues. The germline CDR1 and CDR2 sequences are KGHSH and LQKENI. J lost 3 bases, V lost 3 bases, and 14 bases had no gene match. The CDR3 is CASSPTNQAGVNYEQYF. The CDR3 nucleotides are TGTGCCAGCTCACCCACAAACCAGGCGGGAGTAAACTACGAGCAGTACTTC.

The chain recombines TRBV27 with TRBJ2-3; no reliable D call. V was pared by 2 bases and J by 4 bases, with 7 bases between. CDR1 is MNHEY, CDR2 SMNVEV, per germline (reference sequence). CDR3 length equals 13 residues. CDR3 amino acids: CASSLRSADTQYF. The CDR3 DNA follows: TGTGCCAGCAGTTTACGGTCTGCAGATACGCAGTATTTT.

This chain links TRBV4-3 with TRBJ2-3; D is possibly TRBD2 (6 bases). This CDR3 is 14 amino acids long. Per the germline V gene, CDR1 is LGHNA and CDR2 is YSLEER. Written as DNA, the CDR3 is TGCGCACCTCCCGCGGGATTACGAGAGGATACGCAGTATTTT. It yields the protein CAPPAGLREDTQYF.

The V call is TRBV27, the J call TRBJ2-7, with TRBD2 identical over 8 bases. Germline trimming cut 4 bases from V and 3 bases from J; bases unmatched to any gene: 5. Germline V gene lookup returns CDR1 MNHEY and CDR2 SMNVEV (reference sequence). This CDR3 has 14 residues. CDR3 bases: TGTGCCAGCAGTTCGAATGCGGGAGGCTACGAGCAGTACTTC. Protein: CASSSNAGGYEQYF.

This clone was picked up one time. The chain carries TRBV16 and TRBJ1-4, with TRBD1 matching 9 bases. Unmatched junction bases numbered 5, after V lost 4 bases and J lost 5 bases. Germline CDR1 KGHSY, CDR2 FQNENV. This CDR3 is 15 amino acids long. The CDR3 coding sequence is TGTGCCAGCAGCCGAGGACAGGGGAAAAATGAAAAACTGTTTTTT. It encodes CASSRGQGKNEKLFF. Variable domain in full (rest from reference TRBV16 and TRBJ1-4): GEEVAQTPKHLVRGEGQKAKLYCAPIKGHSYVFWYQQVLKNEFKFLISFQNENVFDETGMPKERFSAKCLPNSPCSLEIQATKLEDSAVYFCASSRGQGKNEKLFFGSGTQLSVL.